This T cell receptor (beta chain) was sequenced in a study of type 1 and type 2 diabetes patients. Study information: CD4+ or CD8+ T cells were positively selected from PBMCs with microbeads. Findings and limits, study-wide: Type 2 diabetes and control V and J usage correlated highly, around 0.97. Some T1D-only expanded clones might appear in more T2D or control samples. A median of one highly-expanded CD4+ clone, covering 3% to 4.5% of reads, occurred in type 2 diabetes.

Turning to this clonotype: Its antigen is not identified.

Genomic DNA was the PCR template. Multiplex PCR with 30 forward and 13 reverse primers amplified the TCR beta CDR3. TCRdb called the multiplex PCR reads again in MiXCR, with one record for every CDR3 protein. The table records approximately 260,000 distinct CDR3 sequences, roughly 48% of them present only once. The CDR3 has 13 residues. The germline V and J ends were trimmed by 6 bases and 9 bases, with 12 bases remaining between them. This chain connects TRBV12-3 or TRBV12-4 to TRBJ1-6; no clear D. The origin of this receptor is a man between 18 and 29 years old with type 2 diabetes. Sequences were obtained from peripheral blood mononuclear cells (PBMCs). In DNA, the CDR3 is TGTGCCAGCAGGGGTTCGTGGAGTTCACCCCTCCACTTT. Amino acid sequence: CASRGSWSSPLHF.